A few counts support the clone carrying this TCR beta chain. Its antigen is still unknown. This sample was taken from a study of T cells in localized non-small cell lung cancer. Study findings and constraints: Tumor trailed uninvolved adjacent lung in T cell clonality, which peaked there. Without multi-region sequencing, intratumor heterogeneity could not be excluded. Adjacent lung had a median approximately 50 of the 100 largest tumor clones.

The data were produced by immunoSEQ multiplex PCR, yet TCRdb's version contains in-frame clones alone and is incomplete. The sample carries 50,000 to 75,000 clones, approximately 90% recorded once. This clonotype originated in a man aged 40 to 75 with stage I squamous cell lung carcinoma. The specimen comprised peripheral blood, sampled before any cancer treatment.

The CDR3 here is CASSPWPDTQYF. The DNA for the CDR3 is TGTGCCAGCAGCCCGTGGCCGGATACGCAGTATTTT. The chain uses TRBV2 and TRBJ2-3; D uncertain. The V gene lost 6 bases and the J gene lost 6 bases, with 10 bases spanning the gap. The CDR3 is 12 residues long. The germline V gene has CDR1 SNHLY and CDR2 FYNNEI.